What follows are 2 T cell receptor beta chains derived from one specimen sequenced in a study of type 1 regulatory T cells. These receptors have no identified antigens. One entry per CDR3 protein results from TCRdb running MiXCR on the reads. The sample comprises fewer than 25,000 distinct CDR3 sequences, 72% of which are singletons, and 13% to 15% rests with the top ten. The specimen was cultured T cells, either the whole culture or a sorted T cell fraction (not recorded which). Subset reported: Tr1-enriched cell product generated in vitro against host alloantigens. These receptors originate from a human donor in good health.

This clonotype has just one count. The chain uses TRBV10-3 and TRBJ2-3, with 8 bases matching TRBD1. Germline CDR1 is ENHRY and CDR2 is SYGVKD. Unmatched junction bases numbered 3, after V lost 9 bases and J lost 1 base. The CDR3 runs 13 residues. The CDR3 protein is CAMAGQGTDTQYF. CDR3 nucleotides: TGTGCCATGGCGGGACAGGGCACAGATACGCAGTATTTT.

This clonotype was seen a handful of times. The CDR3 here is CAISEFAGGSGYTF. In nucleotides, the CDR3 is TGTGCCATCAGTGAGTTCGCAGGGGGCAGTGGCTACACCTTC. This chain uses TRBV10-3 with TRBJ1-2; 8 positions match TRBD1. The germline V gene has CDR1 ENHRY and CDR2 SYGVKD. The V gene end was trimmed by 1 base and the J gene end by 7 bases; junction bases not matched to a gene: 5. The CDR3 is 14 residues long.